Below, 14 T cell receptor beta chains from the same sample are listed, as sequenced in a study of blood T cells in healthy people across ages. For the second PCR, which ran for roughly 6 to 12 cycles, a sample-barcoded 5' primer and a J-beta primer mix were used. TCRdb re-analysed the 5' RACE reads in MiXCR, keeping a single row per CDR3 protein. There are about 590,000 distinct CDR3 sequences in the sample; 25% to 30% occur only once, and around a sixth lies in the top ten. Input material: blood. Every receptor here comes from an elderly woman in good health.

This clonotype was counted many times. The CDR3 nucleotides are TGTGCCACCAGCAGAGAAGAGGGCGGCACAGATACGCAGTATTTT. It translates to CATSREEGGTDTQYF. The gene calls are TRBV15 and TRBJ2-3; a possible D gene is TRBD2 (5 bases). CDR1 and CDR2 (germline): LNHNV, YYDKDF (reference sequence). V lost 0 bases to trimming and J lost 1 base, with 8 bases between them. There are 15 residues in the CDR3.

This clonotype appeared a few times. The chain carries TRBV3-1 and TRBJ2-1; 12 bases fit TRBD2. The germline gives CDR1 LGHDT, CDR2 YNNKEL (reference sequence). The CDR3 runs to 21 residues. J was trimmed by 0 bases and V by 0 bases; bases with no gene match: 12. CDR3 loop: CASSQDRLAGGHRSSYNEQFF. CDR3 DNA: TGTGCCAGCAGCCAAGATCGTCTAGCGGGGGGGCATAGGAGCTCCTACAATGAGCAGTTCTTC.

This clonotype has a count of ten or more. This chain connects TRBV20-1 to TRBJ2-1, with TRBD1 matching 8 bases. The CDR3 runs 15 residues. V lost 0 bases, J lost 7 bases, and 8 bases stayed unmatched. The V gene's germline CDR1 is DFQATT and CDR2 SNEGSKA (reference sequence). Here the CDR3 DNA reads TGCAGTGCTAGAGATATGAACAGGGGGAATAATGAGCAGTTCTTC. The encoded protein is CSARDMNRGNNEQFF.

With regard to this clonotype: A much larger clone lies a single base off, so this may be a read error. The chain is built from TRBV21-1 and TRBJ2-7; no check of the table's D call, TRBD1, against the DNA was made. TRBV21-1 is termed a pseudogene. There are 18 residues in the CDR3. The CDR3 protein is CASSKPERQGHPGDEQYF. The CDR3 DNA follows: TGTGCCAGCAGCAAACCAGAGAGACAGGGACACCCTGGGGATGAGCAGTACTTC.

Notes on this clonotype: This could be a read error, since a much larger clone is one nucleotide away. The genes are TRBV12-3 or TRBV12-4 and TRBJ1-2; D gene ambiguous. This CDR3 has 14 residues. CDR3 sequence reads: CASSLVGVNYGYIF. The DNA for the CDR3 is TGTGCCAGCAGTTTAGTCGGGGTTAACTATGGCTACATCTTC.

This clonotype was recorded at least ten times. The rearrangement links TRBV20-1 to TRBJ2-1; 7 bases are a match to TRBD2. The CDR3 runs to 15 residues. The V gene end was trimmed by 0 bases and the J gene end by 6 bases; junction bases not matched to a gene: 8. Germline V gene data show CDR1 as DFQATT and CDR2 as SNEGSKA (reference sequence). The CDR3 spells CSARDPGREGNEQFF. The CDR3 DNA reads TGCAGTGCTAGAGACCCTGGCAGGGAGGGCAATGAGCAGTTCTTC.

The chain uses TRBV6-1 and TRBJ1-4, with no clear D. Trimming removed 0 bases from V and 11 bases from J, with 4 bases in between. CDR1 MNHNS and CDR2 SASEGT come from the germline V gene. The CDR3 is 11 amino acids. CDR3 amino acids: CASSEAGKLFF. The CDR3 bases are TGTGCCAGCAGTGAAGCCGGGAAACTGTTTTTT.

The J gene is TRBJ1-5, the V gene TRBV20-1; 7 positions agree with TRBD1. V dropped 6 bases and J dropped 2; count of bases not matched to a gene: 13. CDR1 is DFQATT and CDR2 is SNEGSKA in the germline V gene (reference sequence). CDR3 length: 16 amino acids. The CDR3 here is CSASGGQGVGNQPQHF. CDR3 nucleotide sequence: TGCAGTGCGAGCGGCGGTCAGGGGGTTGGCAATCAGCCCCAGCATTTT.

The sample holds many counts of this clonotype. The rearrangement uses TRBV3-1 and TRBJ2-3; 8 nucleotides match TRBD2. With 4 bases clipped from V and 3 bases from J, the junction kept 6 bases outside the gene matches. This CDR3 contains 15 residues. CDR1 and CDR2 from the germline V gene are LGHDT and YNNKEL (reference sequence). CDR3 loop: CASSPGGGRTDTQYF. The CDR3 DNA reads TGTGCCAGCAGCCCCGGGGGGGGGCGGACAGATACGCAGTATTTT.

As regards this clonotype: At one boundary the junction diverges from the germline segment, which might be a read error. The V gene is TRBV7-2, the J gene TRBJ1-4; D gene ambiguous. The CDR3 covers 15 residues. Looked up from germline, CDR1 is SGHTA and CDR2 is FQGNSA. The CDR3 spells CASSLTPLRNEELFF. CDR3 coding DNA: TGTGCCAGCAGCTTGACGCCTTTGAGGAATGAAGAACTGTTTTTT.

The V call is TRBV29-1, the J call TRBJ2-7; D is possibly TRBD1 (6 bases). Germline V gives CDR1 SQVTM, CDR2 ANQGSEA. The CDR3 is 13 residues long. Trimming took off 0 bases at V and 4 bases at J, with 10 bases between the two ends. In nucleotides, the CDR3 is TGCAGCGTTGAAGATAAACAGGGTTACGAGCAGTACTTC. It translates to CSVEDKQGYEQYF.

This clonotype was recorded a few times. This could be a read error, since a much larger clone is one nucleotide away. The chain carries TRBV20-1 and TRBJ2-7; 10 bases are shared with TRBD1. Germline CDR1 DFQATT, CDR2 SNEGSKA (reference sequence). The length of the CDR3 is 15 residues. Trimming at V came to 0 bases and at J to 7 bases, leaving 9 bases not matched to a gene. The CDR3 DNA sequence: TGCAGTGCTAGAGATCCTCGGACAGGGGGAAATGAGCAGTACTTC. Amino acid sequence: CSARDPRTGGNEQYF.

The chain joins TRBV24-1 to TRBJ1-5, with 8 positions matching TRBD1. CDR1 KGHDR and CDR2 SFDVKD come from the germline V gene. The junction had 11 bases not matched to a gene; V was cut back by 11 bases and J by 3 bases. This CDR3 contains 15 residues. The CDR3 spells CASAPGTGHNQPQHF. In DNA form, the CDR3 reads TGTGCCAGCGCTCCCGGGACAGGACACAATCAGCCCCAGCATTTT.

A remark on this clonotype: A much larger clone sits a single nucleotide away, making a read error possible. The rearrangement uses TRBV2 and TRBJ2-5, with D unclear. Trimming shortened V by 7 bases and J by 11 bases, and 23 bases separated the two germline ends. The CDR3 consists of 14 residues. CDR1 SNHLY and CDR2 FYNNEI come from the germline V gene. DNA for the CDR3: TGTGCCAGCAATCGACTCCAGTCAAAGGATGAGCAGTACTTC. As protein: CASNRLQSKDEQYF.